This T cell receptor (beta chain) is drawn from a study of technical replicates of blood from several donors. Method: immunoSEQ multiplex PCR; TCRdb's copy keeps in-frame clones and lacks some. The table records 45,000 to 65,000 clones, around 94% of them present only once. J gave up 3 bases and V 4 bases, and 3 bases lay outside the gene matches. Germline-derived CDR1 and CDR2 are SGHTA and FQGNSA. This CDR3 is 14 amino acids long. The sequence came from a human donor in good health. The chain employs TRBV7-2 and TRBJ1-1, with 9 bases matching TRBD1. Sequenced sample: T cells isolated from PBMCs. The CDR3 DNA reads TGTGCCAGCAGCTCCAGGGACAGGGACACTGAAGCTTTCTTT. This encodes CASSSRDRDTEAFF.